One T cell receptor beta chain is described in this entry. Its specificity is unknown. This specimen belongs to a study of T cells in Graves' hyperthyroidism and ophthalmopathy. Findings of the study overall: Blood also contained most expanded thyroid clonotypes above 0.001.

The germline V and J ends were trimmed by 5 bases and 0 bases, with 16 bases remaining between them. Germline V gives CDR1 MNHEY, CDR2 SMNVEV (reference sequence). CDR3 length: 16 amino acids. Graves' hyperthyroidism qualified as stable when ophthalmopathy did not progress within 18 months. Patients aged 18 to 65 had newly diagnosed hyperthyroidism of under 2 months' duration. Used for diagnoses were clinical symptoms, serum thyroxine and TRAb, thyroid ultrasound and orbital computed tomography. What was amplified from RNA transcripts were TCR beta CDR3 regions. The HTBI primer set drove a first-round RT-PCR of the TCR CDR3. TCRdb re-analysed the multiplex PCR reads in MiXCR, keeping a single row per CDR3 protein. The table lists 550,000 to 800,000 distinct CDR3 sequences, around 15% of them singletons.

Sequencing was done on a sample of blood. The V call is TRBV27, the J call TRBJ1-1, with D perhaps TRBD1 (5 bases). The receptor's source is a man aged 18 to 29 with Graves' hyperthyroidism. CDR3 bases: TGTGCCAGCAGTCCCCGACAGTTGATCTTGAACACTGAAGCTTTCTTT. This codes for CASSPRQLILNTEAFF.